This TCR beta chain was sequenced for a study of CXCR3-negative and CXCR3-positive naive CD8 T cells. Study-level findings and limits: CXCR3-expressing naive cells carried TRB CDR3s more hydrophobic than those of CXCR3-negative naive cells. Sequencing showed both naive subsets with comparably high diversity, and memory CD8+ cells much lower.

The method, 5' RACE with UMI labels, was used to prepare the TRB cDNA libraries. Reanalyzing the 5' RACE reads, TCRdb keeps one entry per CDR3 protein, without DNA. Reported are about 120,000 distinct CDR3 sequences; the ten largest clones contain just over 0.35%. The CDR3 loop spans 14 amino acids. Germline CDR1 is SGHTA and CDR2 is FQGTGA. Concerning this clonotype itself: Its specificity is not known.

The V call is TRBV7-3, the J call TRBJ2-1; TCRdb indicates TRBD1, and absent DNA this call remains unverified. The sequence derives from a human donor in good health. Some clones in this sample may be carry-over from other donors' samples. The sequencing sample was made of naive CXCR3+ CD8+ T cells from blood. Subset meaning: CD45RO-CCR7+CD27+CD95- naive CD8+ T cells expressing CXCR3 (TNR3+). The CDR3 protein is CASSLTGTADEQFF. Looking up the rest from reference TRBV7-3 and TRBJ2-1 gives the full variable domain: GAGVSQTPSNKVTEKGKYVELRCDPISGHTALYWYRQSLGQGPEFLIYFQGTGAADDSGLPNDRFFAVRPEGSVSTLKIQRTERGDSAVYLCASSLTGTADEQFFGPGTRLTVL.